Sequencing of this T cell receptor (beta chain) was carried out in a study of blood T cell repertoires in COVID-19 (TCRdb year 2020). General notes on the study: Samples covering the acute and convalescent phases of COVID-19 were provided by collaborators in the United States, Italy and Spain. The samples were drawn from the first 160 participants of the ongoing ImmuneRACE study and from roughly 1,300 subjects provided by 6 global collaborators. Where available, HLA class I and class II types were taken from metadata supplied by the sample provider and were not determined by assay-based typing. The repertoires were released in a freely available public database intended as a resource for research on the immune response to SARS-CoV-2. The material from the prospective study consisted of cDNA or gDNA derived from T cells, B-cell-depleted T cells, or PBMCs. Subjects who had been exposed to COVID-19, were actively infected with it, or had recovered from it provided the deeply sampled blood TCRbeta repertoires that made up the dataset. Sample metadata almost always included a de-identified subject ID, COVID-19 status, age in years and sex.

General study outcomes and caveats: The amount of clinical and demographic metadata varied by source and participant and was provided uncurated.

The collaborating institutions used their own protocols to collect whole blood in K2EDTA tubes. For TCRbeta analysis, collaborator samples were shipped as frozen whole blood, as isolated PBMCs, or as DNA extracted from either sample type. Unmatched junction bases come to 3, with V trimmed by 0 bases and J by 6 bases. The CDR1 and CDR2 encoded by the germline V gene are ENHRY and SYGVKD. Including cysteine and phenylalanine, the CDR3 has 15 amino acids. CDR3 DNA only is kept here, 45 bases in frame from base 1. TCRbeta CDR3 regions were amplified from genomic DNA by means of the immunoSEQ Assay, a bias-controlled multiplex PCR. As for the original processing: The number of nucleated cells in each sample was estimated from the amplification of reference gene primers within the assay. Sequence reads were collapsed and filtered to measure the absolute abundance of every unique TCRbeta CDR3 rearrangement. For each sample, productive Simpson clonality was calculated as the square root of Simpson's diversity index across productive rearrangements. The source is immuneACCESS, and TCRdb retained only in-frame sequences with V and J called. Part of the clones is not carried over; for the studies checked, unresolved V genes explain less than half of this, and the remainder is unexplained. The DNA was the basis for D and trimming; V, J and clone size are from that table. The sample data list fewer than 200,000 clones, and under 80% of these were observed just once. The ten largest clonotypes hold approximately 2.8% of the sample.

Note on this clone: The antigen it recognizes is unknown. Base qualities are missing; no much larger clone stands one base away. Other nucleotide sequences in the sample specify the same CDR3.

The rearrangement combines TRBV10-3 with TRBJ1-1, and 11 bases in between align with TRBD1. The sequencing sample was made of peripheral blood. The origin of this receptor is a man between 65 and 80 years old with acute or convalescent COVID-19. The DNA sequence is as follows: TGTGCCATCAGTGAGTCGGGACAGGGGGTATCTGAAGCTTTCTTT. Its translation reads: CAISESGQGVSEAFF.